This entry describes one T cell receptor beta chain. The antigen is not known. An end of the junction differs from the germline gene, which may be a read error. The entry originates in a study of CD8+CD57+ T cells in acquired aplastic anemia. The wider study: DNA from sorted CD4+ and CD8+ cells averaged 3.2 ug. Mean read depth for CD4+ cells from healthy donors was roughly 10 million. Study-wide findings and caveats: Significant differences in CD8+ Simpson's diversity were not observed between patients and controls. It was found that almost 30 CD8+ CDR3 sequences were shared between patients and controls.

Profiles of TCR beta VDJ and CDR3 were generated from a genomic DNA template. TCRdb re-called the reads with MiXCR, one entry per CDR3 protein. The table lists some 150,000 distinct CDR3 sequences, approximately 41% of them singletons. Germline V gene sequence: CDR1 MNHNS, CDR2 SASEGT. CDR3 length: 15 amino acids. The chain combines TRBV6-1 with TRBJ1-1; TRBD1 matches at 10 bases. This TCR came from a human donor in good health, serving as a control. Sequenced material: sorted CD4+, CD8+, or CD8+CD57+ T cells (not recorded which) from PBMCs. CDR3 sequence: CTSSGRTGGNTEAFF. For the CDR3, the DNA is TGTACCAGCAGTGGTAGGACAGGGGGTAACACTGAAGCTTTCTTT.